What follows are 7 T cell receptor beta chains derived from one specimen sequenced in a study of T-cell reconstitution after alpha-beta-depleted transplantation in children. Unique molecular identifiers tagged the TCRbeta library. TCRdb itself ran the PCR reads through MiXCR, one entry per CDR3 protein. The repertoire includes about 540,000 distinct CDR3 sequences, about 16% of them detected once, and about 3.1% sits in the top ten. The sample in question was PBMCs from the stem cell graft donor, obtained from the stem cell graft. Source of these receptors: a human donor who donated a stem cell graft to a child with acute lymphoblastic leukemia.

This chain connects TRBV2 to TRBJ2-5; TRBD1 matches 8 bases. J lost 5 bases, V lost 1 base, and 6 bases had no gene match. This CDR3 spans 15 amino acids. Germline V lookup: CDR1 SNHLY, CDR2 FYNNEI. CDR3 DNA: TGTGCCAGCAGTGAAGTTCGGACAGGGAAGGAGACCCAGTACTTC. This translates into CASSEVRTGKETQYF. Variable domain in full (rest from reference TRBV2 and TRBJ2-5): EPEVTQTPSHQVTQMGQEVILRCVPISNHLYFYWYRQILGQKVEFLVSFYNNEISEKSEIFDDQFSVERPDGSNFTLKIRSTKLEDSAMYFCASSEVRTGKETQYFGPGTRLLVL.

This chain links TRBV6-1 with TRBJ1-1; D gene uncertain. V lost 4 bases and J lost 1, with 13 bases in between. The germline CDR1 and CDR2 sequences are MNHNS and SASEGT. There are 15 residues in the CDR3. The CDR3 DNA follows: TGTGCCAGCAGTGCCCAACACGGGCCGAACACTGAAGCTTTCTTT. Translation gives CASSAQHGPNTEAFF.

The chain is built from TRBV20-1 and TRBJ2-7; 9 bases map to TRBD2. The CDR3 covers 15 residues. J gave up 2 bases and V 6 bases, and 11 bases lay outside the gene matches. Germline V gene sequence: CDR1 DFQATT, CDR2 SNEGSKA (reference sequence). DNA of the CDR3: TGCAGTGCCCCTATGCTAGCGGGAAGCACCTACGAGCAGTACTTC. It specifies CSAPMLAGSTYEQYF.

A few counts support this clonotype. The chain has TRBV6-6 and TRBJ2-1, with D possibly matching TRBD2 (6 bases). Trimming left V 2 bases short and J 10 bases short, with 9 bases between. CDR1 and CDR2 (germline): MNHNY, SVGAGI (reference sequence). The CDR3 runs 12 residues. For the CDR3, the DNA is TGTGCCAGCAGTTACAGGGAGGAGGAGCAGTTCTTC. It encodes CASSYREEEQFF.

This clonotype was found a few times. The chain carries TRBV12-3 or TRBV12-4 and TRBJ2-7; TRBD1 might be the D (5 bases). The ends were cut back, 6 bases at V and 12 bases at J, with 21 bases in the middle. The CDR3 has 13 amino acids. CDR3 bases: TGTGCCAGCAGCCCAGTACAGGCTCCCACCGCGTACTTC. Translated, it gives CASSPVQAPTAYF.

This clonotype came up a few times. This chain links TRBV28 with TRBJ1-3, with D unresolved. Germline lookup yields CDR1 MDHEN and CDR2 SYDVKM. This CDR3 contains 14 residues. V lost 2 bases and J lost 0, with 5 bases in between. The CDR3 DNA follows: TGTGCCAGCAGTTTACAGTTCTCTGGAAACACCATATATTTT. It yields the protein CASSLQFSGNTIYF.

Only a few counts were recorded for this clonotype. V gene TRBV7-9 combines with J gene TRBJ2-5; D is unresolved. The CDR3 is 17 amino acids. The germline CDR1 and CDR2 sequences are SEHNR and FQNEAQ (reference sequence). The V and J ends lost 1 base and 1 base respectively, with 16 bases between them. Written as DNA, the CDR3 is TGTGCCAGCAGCTTAGGGGGTGCGGCAGGACCCCAAGAGACCCAGTACTTC. Amino acid sequence: CASSLGGAAGPQETQYF.